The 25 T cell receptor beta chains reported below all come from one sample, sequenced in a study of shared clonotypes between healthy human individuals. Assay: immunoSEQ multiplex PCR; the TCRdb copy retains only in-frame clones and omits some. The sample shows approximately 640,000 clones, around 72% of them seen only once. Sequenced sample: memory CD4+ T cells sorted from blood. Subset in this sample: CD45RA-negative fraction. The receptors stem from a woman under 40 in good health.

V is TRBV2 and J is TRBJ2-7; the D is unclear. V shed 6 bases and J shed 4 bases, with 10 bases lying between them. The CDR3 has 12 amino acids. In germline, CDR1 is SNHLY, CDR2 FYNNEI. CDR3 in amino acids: CASSPPPYEQYF. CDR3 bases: TGTGCCAGCAGCCCTCCCCCATACGAGCAGTACTTC.

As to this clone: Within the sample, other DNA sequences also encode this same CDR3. In nucleotides, the CDR3 is TGTGCCAGCAGTGTCAACGGGGGGCCGGTTGGTGAAGCTTTCTTT. The encoded protein is CASSVNGGPVGEAFF. The rearrangement links TRBV11-1 to TRBJ1-1; TRBD1 might be the D (6 bases). CDR1 is SGHAT and CDR2 is FQDESV in the germline V gene (reference sequence). V gave up 6 bases and J gave up 7 bases, with 21 bases separating them. This CDR3 comprises 15 residues.

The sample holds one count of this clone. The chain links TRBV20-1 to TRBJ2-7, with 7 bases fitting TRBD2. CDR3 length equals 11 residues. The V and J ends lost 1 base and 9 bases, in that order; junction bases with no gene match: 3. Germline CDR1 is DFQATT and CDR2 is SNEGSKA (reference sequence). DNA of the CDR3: TGCAGTGCTAGAGGCGGGAGCTGGCAGTACTTC. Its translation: CSARGGSWQYF.

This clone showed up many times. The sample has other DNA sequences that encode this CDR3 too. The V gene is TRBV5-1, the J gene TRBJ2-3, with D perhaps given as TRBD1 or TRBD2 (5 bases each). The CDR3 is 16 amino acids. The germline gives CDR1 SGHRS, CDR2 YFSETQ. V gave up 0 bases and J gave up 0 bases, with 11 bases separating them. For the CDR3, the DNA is TGCGCCAGCAGCTTGGGGCAGGGACCGAGCACAGATACGCAGTATTTT. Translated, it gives CASSLGQGPSTDTQYF.

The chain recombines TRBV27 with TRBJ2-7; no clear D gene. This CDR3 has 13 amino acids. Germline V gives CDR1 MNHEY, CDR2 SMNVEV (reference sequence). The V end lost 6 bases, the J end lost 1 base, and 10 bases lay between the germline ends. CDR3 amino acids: CASSPRRSYEQYF. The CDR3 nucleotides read TGTGCCAGCAGCCCCCGAAGGTCCTACGAGCAGTACTTC.

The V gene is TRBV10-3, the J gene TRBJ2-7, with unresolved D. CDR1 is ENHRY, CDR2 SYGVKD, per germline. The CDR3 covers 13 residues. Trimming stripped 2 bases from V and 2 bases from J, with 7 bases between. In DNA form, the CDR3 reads TGTGCCATCAGTGAGGGAGATACCTACGAGCAGTACTTC. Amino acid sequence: CAISEGDTYEQYF.

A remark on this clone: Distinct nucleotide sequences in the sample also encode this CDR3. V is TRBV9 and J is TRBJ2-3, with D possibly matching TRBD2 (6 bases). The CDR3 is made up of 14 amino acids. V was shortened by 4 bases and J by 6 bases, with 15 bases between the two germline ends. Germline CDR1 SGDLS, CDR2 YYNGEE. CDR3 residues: CASSFGGGSDTQYF. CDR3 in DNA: TGTGCCAGCAGCTTCGGAGGAGGGAGTGATACGCAGTATTTT.

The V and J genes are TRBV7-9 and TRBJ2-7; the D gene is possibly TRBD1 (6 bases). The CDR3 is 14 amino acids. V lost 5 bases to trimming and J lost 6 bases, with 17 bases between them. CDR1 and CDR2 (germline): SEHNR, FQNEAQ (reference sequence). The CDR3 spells CASSKYRVGAEQYF. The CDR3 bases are TGTGCCAGCAGCAAGTACAGGGTCGGGGCCGAGCAGTACTTC.

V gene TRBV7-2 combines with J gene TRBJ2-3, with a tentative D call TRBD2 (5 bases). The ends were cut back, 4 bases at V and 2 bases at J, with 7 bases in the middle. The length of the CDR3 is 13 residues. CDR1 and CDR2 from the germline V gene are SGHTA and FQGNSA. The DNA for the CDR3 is TGTGCCAGCAGCTCGGGAAACACAGATACGCAGTATTTT. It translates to CASSSGNTDTQYF. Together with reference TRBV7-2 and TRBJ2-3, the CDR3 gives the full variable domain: GAGVSQSPSNKVTEKGKDVELRCDPISGHTALYWYRQSLGQGLEFLIYFQGNSAPDKSGLPSDRFSAERTGGSVSTLTIQRTQQEDSAVYLCASSSGNTDTQYFGPGTRLTVL.

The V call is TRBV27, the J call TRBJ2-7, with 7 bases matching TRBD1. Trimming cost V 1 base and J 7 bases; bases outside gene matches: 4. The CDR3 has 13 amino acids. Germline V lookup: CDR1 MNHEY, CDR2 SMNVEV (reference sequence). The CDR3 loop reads CASSLWDRGEQYF. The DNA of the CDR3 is TGTGCCAGCAGTTTATGGGACAGAGGGGAGCAGTACTTC.

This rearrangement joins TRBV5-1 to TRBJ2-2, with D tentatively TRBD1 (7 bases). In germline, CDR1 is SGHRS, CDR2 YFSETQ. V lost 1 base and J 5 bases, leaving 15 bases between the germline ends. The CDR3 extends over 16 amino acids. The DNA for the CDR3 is TGCGCCAGCAGCTTGCTCGCAGGGGGGAAAACCGGGGAGCTGTTTTTT. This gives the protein CASSLLAGGKTGELFF.

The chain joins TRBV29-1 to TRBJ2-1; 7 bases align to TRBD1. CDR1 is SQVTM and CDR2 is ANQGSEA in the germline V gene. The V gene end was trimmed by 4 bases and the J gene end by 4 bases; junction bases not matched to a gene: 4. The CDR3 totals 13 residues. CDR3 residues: CSVGRGRYNEQFF. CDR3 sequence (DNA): TGCAGCGTTGGCAGGGGGAGATACAATGAGCAGTTCTTC.

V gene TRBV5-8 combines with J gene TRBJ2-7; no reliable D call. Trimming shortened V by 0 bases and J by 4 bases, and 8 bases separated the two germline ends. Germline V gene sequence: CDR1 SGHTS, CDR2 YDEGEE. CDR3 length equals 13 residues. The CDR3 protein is CASSLAERYEQYF. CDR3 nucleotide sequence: TGTGCCAGCAGCTTGGCTGAAAGGTACGAGCAGTACTTC.

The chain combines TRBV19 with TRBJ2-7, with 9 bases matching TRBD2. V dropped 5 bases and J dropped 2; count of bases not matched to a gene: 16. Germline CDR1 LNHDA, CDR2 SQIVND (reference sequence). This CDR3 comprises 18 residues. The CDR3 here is CASSPSSRRTSVTYEQYF. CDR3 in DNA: TGTGCCAGTAGTCCTTCCTCCCGGAGGACTAGCGTTACCTACGAGCAGTACTTC.

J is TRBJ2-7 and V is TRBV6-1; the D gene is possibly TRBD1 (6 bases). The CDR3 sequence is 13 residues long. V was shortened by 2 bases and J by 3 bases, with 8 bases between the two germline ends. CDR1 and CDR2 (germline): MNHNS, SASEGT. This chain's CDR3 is CASSENRDYEQYF. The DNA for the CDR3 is TGTGCCAGCAGTGAAAACAGGGACTACGAGCAGTACTTC.

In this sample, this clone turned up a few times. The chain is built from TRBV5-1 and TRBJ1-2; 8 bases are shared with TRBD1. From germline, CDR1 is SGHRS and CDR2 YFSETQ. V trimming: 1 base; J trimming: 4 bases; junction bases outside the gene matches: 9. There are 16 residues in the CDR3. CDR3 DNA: TGCGCCAGCAGCTTGCTCGGGCAGGGGGCGGGCTATGGCTACACCTTC. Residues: CASSLLGQGAGYGYTF.

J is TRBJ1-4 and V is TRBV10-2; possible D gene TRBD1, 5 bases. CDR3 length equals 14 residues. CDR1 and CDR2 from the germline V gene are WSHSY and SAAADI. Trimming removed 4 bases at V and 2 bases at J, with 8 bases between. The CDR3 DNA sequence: TGCGCCAGCAGTGCAAGGGACACTAATGAAAAACTGTTTTTT. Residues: CASSARDTNEKLFF.

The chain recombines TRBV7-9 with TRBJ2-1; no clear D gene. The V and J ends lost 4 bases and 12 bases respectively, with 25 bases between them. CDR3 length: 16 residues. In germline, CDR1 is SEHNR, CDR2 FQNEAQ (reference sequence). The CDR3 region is CASSSFGVKGDLWQFF. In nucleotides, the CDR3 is TGTGCCAGCAGCTCATTCGGCGTTAAAGGAGATCTATGGCAGTTCTTC.

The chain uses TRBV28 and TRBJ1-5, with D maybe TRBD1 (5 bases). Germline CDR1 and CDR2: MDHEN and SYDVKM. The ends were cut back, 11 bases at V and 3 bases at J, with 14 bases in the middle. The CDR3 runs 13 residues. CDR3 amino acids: CAAKLGANQPQHF. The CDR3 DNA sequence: TGTGCCGCGAAACTTGGGGCCAATCAGCCCCAGCATTTT.

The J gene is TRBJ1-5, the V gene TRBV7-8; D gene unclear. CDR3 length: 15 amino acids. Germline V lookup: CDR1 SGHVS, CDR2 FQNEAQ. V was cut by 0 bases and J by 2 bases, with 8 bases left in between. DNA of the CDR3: TGTGCCAGCAGCTTAGCGACGGGAGGCAATCAGCCCCAGCATTTT. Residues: CASSLATGGNQPQHF.

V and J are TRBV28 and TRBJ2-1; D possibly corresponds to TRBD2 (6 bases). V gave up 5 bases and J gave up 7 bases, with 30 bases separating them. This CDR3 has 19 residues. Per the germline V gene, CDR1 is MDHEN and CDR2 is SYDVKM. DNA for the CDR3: TGTGCCAGCAGTCCCCCCTTGGTCCCACCGGCGGGACTTTCGAATGAGCAGTTCTTC. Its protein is CASSPPLVPPAGLSNEQFF.

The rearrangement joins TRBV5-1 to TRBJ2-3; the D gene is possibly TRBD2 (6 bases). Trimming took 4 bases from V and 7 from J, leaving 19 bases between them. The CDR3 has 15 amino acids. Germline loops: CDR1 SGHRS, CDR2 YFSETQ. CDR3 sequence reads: CASSGPWGERNTQYF. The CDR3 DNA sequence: TGCGCCAGCAGCGGTCCGTGGGGGGAGAGGAATACGCAGTATTTT.

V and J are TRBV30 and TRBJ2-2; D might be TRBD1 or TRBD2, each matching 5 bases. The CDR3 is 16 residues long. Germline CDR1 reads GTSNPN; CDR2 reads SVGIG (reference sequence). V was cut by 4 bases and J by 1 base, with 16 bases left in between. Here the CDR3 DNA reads TGTGCCTGGAAACTAGTCGGGGCCCTGAACACCGGGGAGCTGTTTTTT. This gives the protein CAWKLVGALNTGELFF.

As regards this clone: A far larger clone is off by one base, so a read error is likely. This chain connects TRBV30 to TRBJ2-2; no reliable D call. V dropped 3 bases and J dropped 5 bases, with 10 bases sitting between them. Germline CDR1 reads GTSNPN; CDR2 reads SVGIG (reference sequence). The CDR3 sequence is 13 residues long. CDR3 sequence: CAWSAAGTGELFF. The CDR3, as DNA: TGTGCCTGGAGCGCTGCAGGTACCGGGGAGCTGTTTTTT.

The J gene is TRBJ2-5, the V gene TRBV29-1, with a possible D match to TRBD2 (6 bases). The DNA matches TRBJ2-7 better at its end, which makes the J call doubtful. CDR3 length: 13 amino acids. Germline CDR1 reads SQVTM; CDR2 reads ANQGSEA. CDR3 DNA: TGCAGCGCGGGAGACATAGGAACCTACGAGCAGTACTTC. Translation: CSAGDIGTYEQYF.